The clone carrying this TCR beta chain was counted ten times or more. Its antigen is not identified. Stated time point: persistent/refractory GD, antithyroid drugs over 5 years with positive TRAb. Extracted PBMC RNA gave rise to the TCR library. The TCR beta library used iRepertoire HTBI primers with Arm-PCR amplification of CDR3. MiXCR was run by TCRdb on the multiplex PCR reads, yielding one entry per CDR3 protein. The data contain 430,000 or so distinct CDR3 sequences, roughly a fifth of them singletons. This sample is part of a study of regulatory T cells in long-lasting Graves disease. Study-level points and caveats: Persistent disease samples used TRBV28, TRBJ1-2 and TRBJ2-5 preferentially.

V dropped 6 bases and J dropped 0; count of bases not matched to a gene: 4. This CDR3 spans 15 amino acids. Germline CDR1 MDHEN, CDR2 SYDVKM. Sequenced material: peripheral blood mononuclear cells (PBMCs), taken when the disease was refractory, from a patient treated with antithyroid drugs. The chain is built from TRBV28 and TRBJ2-1; 8 bases map to TRBD2. This sequence was found in a female donor with Graves disease. In DNA, the CDR3 is TGTGCCAGCAGCGATACTAGCGGCTCCTACAATGAGCAGTTCTTC. This codes for CASSDTSGSYNEQFF.